This T cell receptor (beta chain) originates from a study of blood T cell repertoires in COVID-19. At the level of the study: Samples came from the United States, Italy and Spain, spanning acute and convalescent COVID-19.

Per germline, CDR1 MRHNA and CDR2 SNTAGT. With 6 bases removed from V and 1 base from J, the gap between germline ends came to 9 bases. This CDR3 has 13 residues. Original processing notes: Amplified reference gene primers provided the basis for estimating nucleated cell counts. Here immunoSEQ multiplex PCR was the method, and the copy in TCRdb shows in-frame clones only, minus some. That table is the source of V, J and clone size, and D and trimming were worked out from the DNA. There are 45,000 to 60,000 clones in the sample; just under 80% occur only once, and 15% lies in the top ten. This clonotype was sampled from a human donor with active or convalescent COVID-19. The donor label of this sample is uncertain. The gene calls are TRBV6-4 and TRBJ1-1; tentatively, D is TRBD1 (5 bases). The sequenced sample consisted of peripheral blood. CDR3 sequence reads: CASSLQENTEAFF. CDR3 DNA: TGTGCCAGCAGCTTACAGGAGAACACTGAAGCTTTCTTT.